This T cell receptor (beta chain) was recorded in a study of T cell responses to AZD1222 COVID-19 vaccine. Study results and limitations: The donor group comprised mostly white British people and more females; the analysis possibly underestimated clonal diversity.

The V gene lost 0 bases and the J gene lost 1 base, with 3 bases spanning the gap. Germline values: CDR1 SGHVS, CDR2 FNYEAQ. This CDR3 has 13 residues. Sequencing was performed with immunoSEQ multiplex PCR; in TCRdb, only in-frame clones are kept and a portion is missing. The data show approximately 170,000 clones, almost 90% seen once. Details on this clone: The antigen is undetermined.

V is TRBV7-6 and J is TRBJ1-1, with unresolved D. This receptor was identified in an adult who received the AZD1222 COVID-19 vaccine. Sequenced here: peripheral blood, sampled 28 days after the second AZD1222 dose. CDR3 in DNA: TGTGCCAGCAGCTTAGCCGGGAACACTGAAGCTTTCTTT. It yields the protein CASSLAGNTEAFF.